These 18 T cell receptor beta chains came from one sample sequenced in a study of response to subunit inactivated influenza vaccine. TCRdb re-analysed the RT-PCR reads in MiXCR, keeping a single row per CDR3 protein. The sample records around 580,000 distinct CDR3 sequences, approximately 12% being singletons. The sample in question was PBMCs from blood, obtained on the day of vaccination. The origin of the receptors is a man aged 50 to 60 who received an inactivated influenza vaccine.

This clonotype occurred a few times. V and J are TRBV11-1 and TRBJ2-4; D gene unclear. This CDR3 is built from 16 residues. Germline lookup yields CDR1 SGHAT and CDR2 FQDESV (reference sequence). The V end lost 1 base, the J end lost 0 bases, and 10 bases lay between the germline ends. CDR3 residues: CASSLGTLVAKNIQYF. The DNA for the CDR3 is TGTGCCAGCAGCTTAGGGACCTTGGTAGCCAAAAACATTCAGTACTTC.

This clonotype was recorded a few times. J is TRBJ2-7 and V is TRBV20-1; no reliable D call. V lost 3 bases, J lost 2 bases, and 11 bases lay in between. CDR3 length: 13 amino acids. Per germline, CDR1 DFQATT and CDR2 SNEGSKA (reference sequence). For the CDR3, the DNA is TGCAGTGCTAGCTATGCGGAACCCTACGAGCAGTACTTC. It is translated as CSASYAEPYEQYF.

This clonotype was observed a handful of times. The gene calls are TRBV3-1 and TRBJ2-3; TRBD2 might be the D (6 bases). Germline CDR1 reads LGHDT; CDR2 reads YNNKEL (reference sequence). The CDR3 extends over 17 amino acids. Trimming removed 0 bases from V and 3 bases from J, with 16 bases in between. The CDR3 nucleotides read TGTGCCAGCAGCCAAGATCGGGGCGGGGCGACAACAGATACGCAGTATTTT. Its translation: CASSQDRGGATTDTQYF.

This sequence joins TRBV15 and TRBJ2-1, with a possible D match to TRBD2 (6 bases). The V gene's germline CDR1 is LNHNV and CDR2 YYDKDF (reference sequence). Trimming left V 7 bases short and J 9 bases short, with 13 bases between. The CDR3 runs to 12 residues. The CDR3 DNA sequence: TGTGCCACCACCTTGGAGGGAGGTGAGCAGTTCTTC. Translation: CATTLEGGEQFF.

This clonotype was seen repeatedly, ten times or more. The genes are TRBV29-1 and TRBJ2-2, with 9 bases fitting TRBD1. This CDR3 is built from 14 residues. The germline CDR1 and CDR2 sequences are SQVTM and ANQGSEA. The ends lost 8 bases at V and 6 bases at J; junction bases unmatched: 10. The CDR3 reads CSPPGQGKAGELFF. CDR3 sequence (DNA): TGCAGCCCCCCGGGACAGGGAAAGGCCGGGGAGCTGTTTTTT.

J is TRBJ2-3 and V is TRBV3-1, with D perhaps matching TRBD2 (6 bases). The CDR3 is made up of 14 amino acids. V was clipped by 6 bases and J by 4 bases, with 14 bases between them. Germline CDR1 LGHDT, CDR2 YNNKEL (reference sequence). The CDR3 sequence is CASSSAGSPDTQYF. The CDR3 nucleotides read TGTGCCAGCAGTTCCGCGGGGTCCCCAGATACGCAGTATTTT.

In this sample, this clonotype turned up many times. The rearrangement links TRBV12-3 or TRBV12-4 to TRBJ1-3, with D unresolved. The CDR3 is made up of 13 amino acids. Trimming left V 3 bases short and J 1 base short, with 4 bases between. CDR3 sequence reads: CASSLISGNTIYF. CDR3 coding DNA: TGTGCCAGCAGTTTGATTTCTGGAAACACCATATATTTT.

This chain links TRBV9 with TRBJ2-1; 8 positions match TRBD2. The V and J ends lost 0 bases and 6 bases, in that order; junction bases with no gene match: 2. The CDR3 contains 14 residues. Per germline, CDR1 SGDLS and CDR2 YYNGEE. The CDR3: CASSVGGTSNEQFF. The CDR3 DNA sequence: TGTGCCAGCAGCGTAGGTGGGACTAGCAATGAGCAGTTCTTC. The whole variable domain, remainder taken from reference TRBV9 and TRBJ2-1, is DSGVTQTPKHLITATGQRVTLRCSPRSGDLSVYWYQQSLDQGLQFLIQYYNGEERAKGNILERFSAQQFPDLHSELNLSSLELGDSALYFCASSVGGTSNEQFFGPGTRLTVL.

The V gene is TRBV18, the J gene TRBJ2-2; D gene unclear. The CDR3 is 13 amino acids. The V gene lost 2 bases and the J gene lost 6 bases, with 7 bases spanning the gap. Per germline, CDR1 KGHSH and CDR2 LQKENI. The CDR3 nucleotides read TGTGCCAGCTCACCAATTGATCCCGGGGAGCTGTTTTTT. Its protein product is CASSPIDPGELFF. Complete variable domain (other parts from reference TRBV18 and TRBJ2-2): NAGVMQNPRHLVRRRGQEARLRCSPMKGHSHVYWYRQLPEEGLKFMVYLQKENIIDESGMPKERFSAEFPKEGPSILRIQQVVRGDSAAYFCASSPIDPGELFFGEGSRLTVL.

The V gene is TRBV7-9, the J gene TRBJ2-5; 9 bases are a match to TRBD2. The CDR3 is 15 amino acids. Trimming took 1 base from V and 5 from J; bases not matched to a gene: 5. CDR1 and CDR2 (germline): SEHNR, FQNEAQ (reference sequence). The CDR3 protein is CASSLEAGGPETQYF. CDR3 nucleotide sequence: TGTGCCAGCAGCTTAGAGGCGGGGGGGCCGGAGACCCAGTACTTC.

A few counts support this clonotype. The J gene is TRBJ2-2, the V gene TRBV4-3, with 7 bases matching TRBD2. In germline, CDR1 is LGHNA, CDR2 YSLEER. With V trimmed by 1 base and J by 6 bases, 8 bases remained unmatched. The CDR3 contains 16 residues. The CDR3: CASSQGVAGGPGELFF. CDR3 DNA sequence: TGCGCCAGCAGCCAAGGAGTAGCGGGTGGTCCCGGGGAGCTGTTTTTT.

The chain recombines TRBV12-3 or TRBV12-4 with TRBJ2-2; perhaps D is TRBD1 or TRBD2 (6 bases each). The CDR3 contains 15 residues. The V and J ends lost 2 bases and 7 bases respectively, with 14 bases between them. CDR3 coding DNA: TGTGCCAGCAGTTTACAGGGCGGAGGGGGCGGGGAGCTGTTTTTT. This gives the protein CASSLQGGGGGELFF.

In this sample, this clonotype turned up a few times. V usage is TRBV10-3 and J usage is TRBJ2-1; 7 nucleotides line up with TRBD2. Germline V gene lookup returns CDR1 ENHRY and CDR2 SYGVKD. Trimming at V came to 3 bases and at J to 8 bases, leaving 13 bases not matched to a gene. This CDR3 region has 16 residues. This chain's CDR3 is CAISEPLATTRYEQFF. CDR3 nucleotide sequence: TGTGCCATCAGTGAACCACTAGCGACGACACGGTATGAGCAGTTCTTC.

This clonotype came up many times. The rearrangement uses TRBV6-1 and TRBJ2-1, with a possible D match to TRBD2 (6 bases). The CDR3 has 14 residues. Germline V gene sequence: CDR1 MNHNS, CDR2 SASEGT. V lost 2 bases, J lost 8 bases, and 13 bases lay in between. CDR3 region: CASSELGSVDEQFF. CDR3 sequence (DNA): TGTGCCAGCAGTGAACTCGGGAGTGTGGATGAGCAGTTCTTC.

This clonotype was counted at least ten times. The CDR3 sequence is CASSSPTGKPYNEQFF. CDR3 coding DNA: TGTGCCAGCAGTTCTCCGACAGGGAAGCCCTACAATGAGCAGTTCTTC. The chain is built from TRBV12-3 or TRBV12-4 and TRBJ2-1; 7 nucleotides match TRBD1. The length of the CDR3 is 16 residues. V shed 4 bases and J 2 bases; nucleotides not matched to a gene: 8.

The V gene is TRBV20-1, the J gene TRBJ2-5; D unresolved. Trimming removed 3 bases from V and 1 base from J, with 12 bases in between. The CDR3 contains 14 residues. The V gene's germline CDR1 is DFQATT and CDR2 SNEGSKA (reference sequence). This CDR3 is CSARSRAIQETQYF. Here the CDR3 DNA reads TGCAGTGCTAGGAGCCGGGCTATCCAAGAGACCCAGTACTTC.

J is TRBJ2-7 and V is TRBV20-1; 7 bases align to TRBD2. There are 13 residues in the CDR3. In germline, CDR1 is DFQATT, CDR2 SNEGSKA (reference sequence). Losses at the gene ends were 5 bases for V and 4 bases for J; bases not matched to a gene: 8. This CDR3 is CSAFSGISYEQYF. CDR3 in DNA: TGCAGTGCTTTCAGCGGGATCTCTTACGAGCAGTACTTC.

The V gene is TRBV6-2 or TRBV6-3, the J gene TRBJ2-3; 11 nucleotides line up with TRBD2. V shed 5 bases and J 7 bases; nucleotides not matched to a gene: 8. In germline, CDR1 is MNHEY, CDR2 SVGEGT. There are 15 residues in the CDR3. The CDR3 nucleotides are TGTGCCAGCAGTCAGACTAGCGGGACTCCTAATACGCAGTATTTT. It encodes CASSQTSGTPNTQYF.